This T cell receptor beta chain was profiled in a study of blood T cell repertoires in COVID-19. The overall study: Whether acute or convalescent, the COVID-19 samples came from the United States, Italy and Spain. T cells, B-cell-depleted T cells, or PBMCs provided the cDNA or gDNA that served as material.

The method was immunoSEQ multiplex PCR; TCRdb's version includes in-frame clones alone and lacks a portion of them. The data contain 47,000 or so clones, 65% to 90% of them singletons. CDR1 is SGHRS, CDR2 YFSETQ, per germline. Trimming removed 4 bases from V and 3 bases from J, with 10 bases in between. The CDR3 is made up of 13 amino acids. In Seattle, patients joined the study during active infection and were tracked longitudinally. The chain uses TRBV5-1 and TRBJ2-5; D uncertain. The source material was peripheral blood. The receptor comes from a woman older than 75 with COVID-19, enrolled during active disease. The CDR3 here is CASSPDSEETQYF. CDR3 bases: TGCGCCAGCAGCCCCGACTCGGAAGAGACCCAGTACTTC.